Each of the 6 T cell receptor beta chains below was sequenced from the same sample in a study of graft-versus-host responses after intestinal transplantation. Their antigen targets remain unknown. Clones were sequenced by immunoSEQ multiplex PCR, and TCRdb holds only the in-frame ones, with some missing. The sample has approximately 90,000 clones; roughly 80% are singletons. The source was unstimulated CD4+ T cells sorted from spleen or lymph node cells, collected before intestinal transplant. All receptors derive from a human donor who received an intestinal transplant.

The rearrangement uses TRBV5-4 and TRBJ2-1; the match to TRBD1 covers 8 bases. In germline, CDR1 is SGHNT, CDR2 YYREEE (reference sequence). V lost 4 bases, J lost 3 bases, and 6 bases stayed unmatched. The CDR3 consists of 15 residues. CDR3 loop: CASSKGQGLYNEQFF. The CDR3 region has the DNA TGTGCCAGCAGCAAAGGACAGGGACTCTACAATGAGCAGTTCTTC.

This clone turned up a few times. The rearrangement links TRBV6-5 to TRBJ2-2; D call uncertain. Between the trimmed V and J ends, which lost 0 bases and 7 bases, there was a span of 6 bases. Germline CDR1 and CDR2: MNHEY and SVGAGI. The CDR3 is 13 residues long. The CDR3 DNA reads TGTGCCAGCAGTTACTCCCCAGGCGGGGAGCTGTTTTTT. Translated, it gives CASSYSPGGELFF.

This clone was counted once. J is TRBJ1-2 and V is TRBV15, with D possibly TRBD1 on 6 matching bases. The V and J ends lost 0 bases and 3 bases respectively, with 11 bases between them. The CDR3 consists of 15 residues. Germline CDR1 and CDR2: LNHNV and YYDKDF (reference sequence). In DNA form, the CDR3 reads TGTGCCACCAGCAGAGAGGGCAGGGGAGACTATGGCTACACCTTC. Its protein is CATSREGRGDYGYTF.

This sequence joins TRBV11-2 and TRBJ2-7, with 8 nucleotides matching TRBD2. CDR1 SGHAT and CDR2 FQNNGV come from the germline V gene. The CDR3 runs 15 residues. Unmatched junction bases numbered 10, after V lost 4 bases and J lost 5 bases. For the CDR3, the DNA is TGTGCCAGCAGCTGGACGGGACTAGGGGCTCACGAGCAGTACTTC. Protein product: CASSWTGLGAHEQYF. The whole variable domain, filled in from reference TRBV11-2 and TRBJ2-7, reads EAGVAQSPRYKIIEKRQSVAFWCNPISGHATLYWYQQILGQGPKLLIQFQNNGVVDDSQLPKDRFSAERLKGVDSTLKIQPAKLEDSAVYLCASSWTGLGAHEQYFGPGTRLTVT.

This chain connects TRBV7-3 to TRBJ2-2, with 12 positions matching TRBD2. The V gene end was trimmed by 5 bases and the J gene end by 6 bases; junction bases not matched to a gene: 1. CDR3 length: 14 residues. The germline CDR1 and CDR2 sequences are SGHTA and FQGTGA. CDR3 amino acids: CASSLAGGPGELFF. The CDR3 DNA follows: TGTGCCAGCAGCCTAGCGGGAGGGCCCGGGGAGCTGTTTTTT.

Note on this clone: The junction shows a germline mismatch at one end, possibly a read error. The chain links TRBV7-7 to TRBJ2-5; D perhaps matches TRBD1 (7 bases). Germline values: CDR1 SSHAT, CDR2 FNYEAQ (reference sequence). This CDR3 is 13 amino acids long. The CDR3 nucleotides are TGTGCTAGCAGCATCGACAGGGAGGCGACCCAGTACTTC. Its protein is CASSIDREATQYF.